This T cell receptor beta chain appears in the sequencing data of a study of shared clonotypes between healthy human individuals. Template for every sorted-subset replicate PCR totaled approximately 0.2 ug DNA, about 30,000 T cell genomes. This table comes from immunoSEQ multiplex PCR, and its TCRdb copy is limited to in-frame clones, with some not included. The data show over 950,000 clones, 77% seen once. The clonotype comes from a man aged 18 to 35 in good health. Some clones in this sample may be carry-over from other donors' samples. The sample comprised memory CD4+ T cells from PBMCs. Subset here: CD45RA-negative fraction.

The CDR3 DNA sequence: TGTGCCAGCAGCCGCCAGGACAGTCGGACCTACGAGCAGTACTTC. Amino acid sequence: CASSRQDSRTYEQYF. The chain is built from TRBV21-1 and TRBJ2-7; the table names TRBD1, a call not compared with the DNA. TRBV21-1 is a pseudogene locus. This CDR3 has 15 amino acids.